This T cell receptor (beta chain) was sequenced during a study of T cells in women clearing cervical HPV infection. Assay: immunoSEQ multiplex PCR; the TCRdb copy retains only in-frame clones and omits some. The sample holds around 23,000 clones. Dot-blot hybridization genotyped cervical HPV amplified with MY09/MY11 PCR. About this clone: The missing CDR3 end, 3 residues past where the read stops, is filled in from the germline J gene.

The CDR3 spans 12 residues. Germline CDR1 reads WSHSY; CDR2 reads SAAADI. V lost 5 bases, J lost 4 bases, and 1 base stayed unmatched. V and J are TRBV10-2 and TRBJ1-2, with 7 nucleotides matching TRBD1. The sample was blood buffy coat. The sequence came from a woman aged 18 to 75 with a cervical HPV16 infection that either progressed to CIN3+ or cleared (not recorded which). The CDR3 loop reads CASSRDSYGYTF. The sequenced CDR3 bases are TGCGCCAGCAGTCGGGACAGCTATGGC.